This entry features one T cell receptor beta chain sequence. This clonotype showed up many times. Its antigen is not yet known. Qualities for individual bases were not recorded, and no much larger clone is one base off. Stable Graves' hyperthyroidism was defined as the absence of progression to ophthalmopathy over 18 months of follow-up. Hyperthyroidism patients were newly diagnosed, with disease duration under 2 months, and aged 18 to 65 years. The study excluded patients with uncontrolled infections, other autoimmune diseases, pregnancy or lactation. Diagnoses relied on clinical symptoms, serum thyroxine and TRAb, thyroid ultrasound and orbital computed tomography. PBMCs were separated from under 12 ml of fresh peripheral blood using Ficoll-Paque density gradient centrifugation. Trizol reagent was used to extract total RNA, and RNA quality was then checked on an Agilent 2100 Bioanalyzer. TCR beta CDR3 regions were amplified from RNA transcripts. The first round of RT-PCR for the TCR CDR3 was performed with the HTBI primer set and the Qiagen OneStep RT-PCR kit. Libraries were constructed in a second round of multiplex PCR, after which size selection and purification were carried out. Paired-end sequencing of the libraries was performed with 100 bp reads on an Illumina HiSeq2000. Concerning the study's data processing: Raw data were processed with SOAPnuke, discarding reads with adapters, uncalled bases, mean Phred below 15, or no exact constant-primer or identifier match. High-quality paired reads were merged with COPE v1.2.5, and unique nucleotide sequences were defined as clonotypes. MiTCR v1.1 was used to align clonotypes to the IMGT TRBV, TRBD and TRBJ reference segments. Analysis was restricted to V-J combinations with a frequency above 0.0001, which covered roughly 99% of repertoires. A TCS score was defined as the ratio of F50 (clonal expansion) to E x V (chaos), with BLOSUM62-based TCRdist applied between CDR3 peptides within each V-J. Welch's t-statistics and random forest reduced roughly 500 V-J features to roughly 13, which were used in a naive Bayes classifier (R e1071). The raw public data were reprocessed by TCRdb itself: fastp quality trimming at Q25, MiXCR clonotype calling, in-frame beta chains only. All rows with the same CDR3 protein become a single entry with the most common DNA and genes. These V and J calls rely on TCRdb rather than the paper's analysis. This sample is represented by a few hundred thousand distinct CDR3 sequences; 14% to 15% of them were singletons. Around a third of the sample rests with the top ten.

This entry comes from a study of T cells in Graves' hyperthyroidism and ophthalmopathy (dated by TCRdb to between 2018 and 2021). Turning to the overall study: Peripheral blood samples were taken at the time of initial diagnosis, prior to any treatment. TCR V-J signatures able to tell the groups apart were searched for in a discovery cohort of more than 90 patients, of whom around 43 had Graves' ophthalmopathy and around 57 had stable Graves' hyperthyroidism. Whether ophthalmopathy could be predicted prospectively was tested in an independent validation cohort made up of under 20 hyperthyroidism patients plus 17 patients who later progressed to ophthalmopathy. The approximately 100 discovery patients were divided at random into training and test sets in a 7:3 ratio. The study also compared thyroid tissue and blood T-cell repertoires from more than 5 Graves' hyperthyroidism patients. Once sampling was done, hyperthyroidism patients were given methimazole at a starting dose of 30 mg daily, whereas ophthalmopathy patients were given high-dose intravenous methylprednisolone. TCR Vbeta CDR3 sequencing of 120 to 150 peripheral blood samples (over 40 ophthalmopathy, 75 to 80 hyperthyroidism and some 17 progressor patients) is reported in the paper.

Study-level results and caveats: Ophthalmopathy was separated from stable hyperthyroidism by a 13 V-J signature model, with about 88% sensitivity and about 81% specificity obtained in cross-validation and 80%/75% obtained in testing. In validation, progression to ophthalmopathy was predicted by the model with roughly 71% sensitivity and 72.22% specificity, a median of around 6.5 months before onset. No statistical method was used to fix the sample size in advance, and group allocation was not hidden from the investigators. Most expanded thyroid clonotypes (frequency above 0.001) were also detected in blood, suggesting blood repertoires may reflect thyroid immune responses.

CDR1 and CDR2, looked up from the germline V gene (reference sequence), are DFQATT and SNEGSKA. The V end gives up 7 bases and the J end 0 bases, leaving 12 bases in the junction not matched to a gene. The CDR3 goes from the cysteine to the phenylalanine over 15 residues. Only CDR3 DNA remains: 45 bases, in frame from the first base. The receptor was isolated from a woman aged 25-40 years with Graves' hyperthyroidism. Recombination linked TRBV20-1 to TRBJ2-7; 7 middle bases align to TRBD2. Input material: blood. The nucleotides read TGCAGTGGGCCCTTAAGCGGGGCTAGCTCCTACGAGCAGTACTTC. Translated, this gives CSGPLSGASSYEQYF.